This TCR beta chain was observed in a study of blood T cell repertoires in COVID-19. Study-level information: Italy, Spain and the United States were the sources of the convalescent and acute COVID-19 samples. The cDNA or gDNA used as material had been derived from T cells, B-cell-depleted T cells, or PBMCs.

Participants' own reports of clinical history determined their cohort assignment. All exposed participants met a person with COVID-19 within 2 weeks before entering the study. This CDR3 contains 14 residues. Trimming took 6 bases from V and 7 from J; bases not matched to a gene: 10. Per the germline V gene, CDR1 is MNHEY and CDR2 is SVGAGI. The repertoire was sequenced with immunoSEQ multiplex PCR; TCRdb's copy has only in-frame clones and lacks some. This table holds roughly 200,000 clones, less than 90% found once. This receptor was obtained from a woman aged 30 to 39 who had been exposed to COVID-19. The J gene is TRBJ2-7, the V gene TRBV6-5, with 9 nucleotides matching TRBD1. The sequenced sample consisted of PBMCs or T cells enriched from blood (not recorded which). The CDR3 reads CASRRDRGVGEQYF. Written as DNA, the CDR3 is TGTGCCAGCAGGAGAGACAGGGGGGTTGGGGAGCAGTACTTC.